The sequence of this T cell receptor (beta chain) was determined in a study of blood T cells in healthy people across ages. Combining a sample-barcoded 5' primer with a J-beta primer mix, a second PCR ran for roughly 7 to 12 cycles. Via MiXCR, TCRdb re-called the 5' RACE reads, giving one row per CDR3 protein. Of about 1.4 million distinct CDR3 sequences listed, around 59% were seen once; the top ten hold roughly 7%. V shed 2 bases and J shed 7 bases, with 15 bases lying between them. CDR3 length: 14 residues. Per germline, CDR1 SGHRS and CDR2 YFSETQ. Only a few counts were recorded for this clonotype.

Input material: blood. The chain is built from TRBV5-1 and TRBJ1-2; D gene uncertain. The receptor comes from a man between 18 and 29 years old in good health. CDR3 in DNA: TGCGCCAGCAGCTTAGATAACAGCCCCCCTGGCTACACCTTC. This sequence encodes CASSLDNSPPGYTF.